This TCR beta chain originates from a study of blood T cell repertoires in COVID-19. Looking at the study overall: Acute-phase and convalescent COVID-19 samples originated in the United States, Italy and Spain. Nucleic acid was either cDNA or gDNA, and it came from T cells, B-cell-depleted T cells, or PBMCs.

Methods used by the authors: Amplified reference gene primers provided the basis for estimating nucleated cell counts. The method was immunoSEQ multiplex PCR; TCRdb's version includes in-frame clones alone and lacks a portion of them. That table supplies the V and J calls and clone size; D and trimming were determined from the DNA. The sample holds roughly 410,000 clones, 80% to 90% seen once. Per germline, CDR1 LGHDT and CDR2 YNNKEL (reference sequence). There are 13 residues in the CDR3. After removal of 7 bases from V and 3 bases from J, the junction contained 5 bases not matched to a gene. This clone was seen just once.

The sample was peripheral blood. The TCR sequence derives from a woman aged 60 to 75 with COVID-19, enrolled during active disease. V is TRBV3-1 (or the pseudogene TRBV3-2) and J is TRBJ2-7; TRBD2 aligns across 8 bases. This CDR3 reads CASTYSGNYEQYF. The CDR3 DNA reads TGTGCCAGCACCTATAGCGGGAACTACGAGCAGTACTTC.